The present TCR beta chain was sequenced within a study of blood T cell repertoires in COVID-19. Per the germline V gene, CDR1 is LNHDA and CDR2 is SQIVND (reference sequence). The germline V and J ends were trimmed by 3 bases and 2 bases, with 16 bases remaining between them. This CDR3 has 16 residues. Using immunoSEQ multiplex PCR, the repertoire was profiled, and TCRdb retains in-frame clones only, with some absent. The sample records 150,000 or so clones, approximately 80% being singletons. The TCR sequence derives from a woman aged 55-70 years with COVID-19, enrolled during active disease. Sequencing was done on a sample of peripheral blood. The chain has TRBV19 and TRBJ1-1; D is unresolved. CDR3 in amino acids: CASSMRQPPPNTEAFF. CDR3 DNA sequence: TGTGCCAGTAGTATGAGACAACCCCCCCCCAACACTGAAGCTTTCTTT.